This T cell receptor beta chain was recorded in a study of blood T cell repertoires in COVID-19. Study overall: Nucleic acid was either cDNA or gDNA, and it came from T cells, B-cell-depleted T cells, or PBMCs.

Authors' methods: For nucleated cells, counts were estimated from reference gene primer amplification. Using immunoSEQ multiplex PCR, the repertoire was profiled, and TCRdb retains in-frame clones only, with some absent. V and J calls and clone size are as listed in that table; D and trimming were resolved from the DNA. The profile shows roughly 390,000 clones, around 85% of them singletons. V lost 5 bases to trimming and J lost 3 bases; unmatched junction nucleotides: 4. Germline loops: CDR1 LNHDA, CDR2 SQIVND (reference sequence). This CDR3 contains 14 residues. The sequenced material came from peripheral blood. The sequence derives from a woman between 18 and 30 years old with acute or convalescent COVID-19. This chain uses TRBV19 with TRBJ2-7; 10 nucleotides agree with TRBD2. CDR3: CASSPSGGDYEQYF. The CDR3 nucleotides are TGTGCCAGTAGTCCTAGCGGGGGAGACTACGAGCAGTACTTC. Based on the CDR3 plus reference TRBV19 and TRBJ2-7, the full variable domain is DGGITQSPKYLFRKEGQNVTLSCEQNLNHDAMYWYRQDPGQGLRLIYYSQIVNDFQKGDIAEGYSVSREKKESFPLTVTSAQKNPTAFYLCASSPSGGDYEQYFGPGTRLTVT.